The entry that follows covers one T cell receptor (beta chain) sequence. The antigen remains undetermined. These data are taken from a study of T cell responses to AZD1222 COVID-19 vaccine. Whole-study results and caveats: Only after the peak T cell response were repertoires sampled. Spike-specific TCR breadth and depth rose after two AZD1222 doses. In a largely white British group with more females than males, clonal diversity was possibly underestimated. Just a handful of AZD1222 recipients were seropositive at baseline.

Here immunoSEQ multiplex PCR was the method, and the copy in TCRdb shows in-frame clones only, minus some. The data contain about 210,000 clones, roughly 92% of them seen just once; the ten biggest clones take up 1% to 1.5%. The CDR3 runs 15 residues. V was pared by 2 bases and J by 4 bases, with 12 bases between. Germline V gene lookup returns CDR1 SGHTA and CDR2 FQGNSA. Sequencing used peripheral blood, obtained on day 0 of AZD1222 vaccination. The chain employs TRBV7-2 and TRBJ1-5; possible D gene TRBD1, 6 bases. The TCR originated in an adult in good health. The CDR3 DNA follows: TGTGCCAGCAGCTTACAGGGGCGGGGGAATCAGCCCCAGCATTTT. It encodes CASSLQGRGNQPQHF.